Shown below are 16 T cell receptor beta chains from a single sample sequenced in a study of T-cell memory formation after mild COVID-19. TCRdb reprocessed the 5' RACE reads with MiXCR, giving one entry per CDR3 protein. The sample includes fewer than 400,000 distinct CDR3 sequences, over 10% of them seen just once. Sequencing used PBMCs or a T cell subset sorted from them (not recorded which). Receptor source: a man aged 18 to 30 who had mild COVID-19 (a few samples of this study predate the infection). Cell type and time point are not known.

This clonotype was detected a few times. The gene calls are TRBV10-3 and TRBJ2-7, with D tentatively TRBD2 (6 bases). This CDR3 spans 14 amino acids. Germline V gene sequence: CDR1 ENHRY, CDR2 SYGVKD. V was clipped by 3 bases and J by 2 bases, with 11 bases between them. CDR3: CAISEGREAYEQYV. The CDR3 nucleotides are TGTGCCATCAGTGAAGGCAGGGAGGCCTACGAGCAGTACGTC.

This clonotype was seen many times. V is TRBV7-6 and J is TRBJ2-7; the D is unclear. The CDR3 runs 13 residues. Germline CDR1 reads SGHVS; CDR2 reads FNYEAQ. Trimming cost V 5 bases and J 5 bases, with 13 bases left between them. CDR3 nucleotides: TGTGCCAGCAGCCGCGGCGAGTTCGACGAGCAGTACGTC. It specifies CASSRGEFDEQYV.

This clonotype was seen at least ten times. The chain links TRBV12-3 or TRBV12-4 to TRBJ2-1; no firm D call. CDR3 length: 12 residues. V lost 2 bases and J 5 bases, leaving 4 bases between the germline ends. The CDR3 DNA reads TGTGCCAGCAGTTTAAAGGACAATGAGCAGTTCTTC. Residues: CASSLKDNEQFF.

The rearrangement links TRBV4-3 to TRBJ2-2; perhaps TRBD1 as D (5 bases). Trimming cost V 0 bases and J 4 bases, with 9 bases left between them. This CDR3 has 15 residues. Germline V gives CDR1 LGHNA, CDR2 YSLEER. The CDR3: CASSQDFRATGELFF. CDR3 in DNA: TGCGCCAGCAGCCAAGATTTCAGGGCCACCGGGGAGCTGTTTTTT.

The V call is TRBV10-1, the J call TRBJ2-7; D unresolved. This CDR3 comprises 13 residues. V was trimmed by 0 bases and J by 2 bases, leaving 5 bases between them. Germline V CDR1 and CDR2: WNHNN, SYGVQD (reference sequence). For the CDR3, the DNA is TGCGCCAGCAGTGAGTCGACCACCTACGAGCAGTACTTC. Translation gives CASSESTTYEQYF.

This clonotype has just a few counts. This chain uses TRBV7-6 with TRBJ2-2; TRBD2 matches at 8 bases. Germline CDR1 and CDR2: SGHVS and FNYEAQ. This CDR3 is built from 16 residues. J gave up 7 bases and V 2 bases, and 9 bases lay outside the gene matches. The DNA for the CDR3 is TGTGCCAGCAGCTTACGAAGCGGGGGTACGATCGGGGAGCTGTTTTTT. It encodes CASSLRSGGTIGELFF. The full variable domain, with the rest looked up from reference TRBV7-6 and TRBJ2-2, is GAGVSQSPRYKVTKRGQDVALRCDPISGHVSLYWYRQALGQGPEFLTYFNYEAQQDKSGLPNDRFSAERPEGSISTLTIQRTEQRDSAMYRCASSLRSGGTIGELFFGEGSRLTVL.

The sample holds many counts of this clonotype. Here the CDR3 reads CSANVPSGGKAQYF. DNA for the CDR3: TGCAGTGCTAATGTCCCGTCGGGCGGAAAGGCGCAGTACTTC. The chain links TRBV20-1 to TRBJ2-7; D uncertain. Germline V gives CDR1 DFQATT, CDR2 SNEGSKA (reference sequence). Trimming removed 4 bases at V and 9 bases at J, with 22 bases between. CDR3 length: 14 amino acids.

This clonotype was seen a few times. The V gene is TRBV7-9, the J gene TRBJ1-1, with TRBD1 as a possible D gene (6 bases). The V end was cut by 5 bases, the J end by 3 bases, with 16 bases between. Per germline, CDR1 SEHNR and CDR2 FQNEAQ (reference sequence). This CDR3 is built from 15 residues. CDR3: CASSNRGRGDTEAFF. CDR3 DNA: TGTGCCAGCAGCAACCGGGGGCGCGGGGACACTGAAGCTTTCTTT.

This clonotype was counted many times. The chain recombines TRBV29-1 with TRBJ2-1, with no clear D. Germline assignment: CDR1 SQVTM and CDR2 ANQGSEA. Trimming left V 5 bases short and J 10 bases short, with 12 bases between. This CDR3 region has 11 residues. This CDR3 is CSVHPSREQFF. The CDR3 coding sequence is TGCAGCGTTCATCCCAGCCGAGAGCAGTTCTTC.

Only a few counts were recorded for this clonotype. The chain recombines TRBV13 with TRBJ2-2; D is ambiguous. The CDR3 is 15 residues long. The V gene lost 3 bases and the J gene lost 1 base, with 9 bases spanning the gap. The germline gives CDR1 PRHDT, CDR2 FYEKMQ (reference sequence). CDR3 amino acids: CASSFVAGNTGELFF. In nucleotides, the CDR3 is TGTGCCAGCAGCTTTGTGGCAGGGAACACCGGGGAGCTGTTTTTT.

The V and J genes are TRBV7-3 and TRBJ2-1, with D perhaps TRBD1 (5 bases). The CDR3 covers 14 residues. V dropped 5 bases and J dropped 8 bases, with 16 bases sitting between them. The germline V gene has CDR1 SGHTA and CDR2 FQGTGA. The CDR3 reads CASSPSQGLHEQFF. In DNA form, the CDR3 reads TGTGCCAGCAGCCCAAGCCAGGGTTTACATGAGCAGTTCTTC.

The chain couples TRBV29-1 to TRBJ1-1; D gene ambiguous. This CDR3 is 14 amino acids long. Between the trimmed V and J ends, which lost 4 bases and 3 bases, there was a span of 15 bases. CDR1 and CDR2 from the germline V gene are SQVTM and ANQGSEA. The CDR3 coding sequence is TGCAGCGTTGGTTCCCCCCTCCTCTACACTGAAGCTTTCTTT. Protein sequence: CSVGSPLLYTEAFF.

At least ten counts were recorded for this clonotype. The V gene is TRBV5-1, the J gene TRBJ2-5; D is possibly TRBD2 (6 bases). This CDR3 contains 15 residues. V was trimmed by 5 bases and J by 5 bases, leaving 19 bases between them. Germline lookup yields CDR1 SGHRS and CDR2 YFSETQ. The CDR3 loop reads CASRNSGNAEETQYF. In DNA form, the CDR3 reads TGCGCCAGCAGGAATAGCGGCAACGCGGAGGAGACCCAGTACTTC.

This clonotype was seen at least ten times. The chain employs TRBV6-6 and TRBJ1-6; D is undetermined. The CDR3 consists of 12 residues. CDR1 MNHNY and CDR2 SVGAGI come from the germline V gene (reference sequence). V was cut by 8 bases and J by 9 bases, with 11 bases left in between. The CDR3 sequence: CASGQDSSPLHF. CDR3 bases: TGTGCCAGCGGCCAGGATAGTTCACCCCTCCACTTT.

This clonotype was picked up one time. The V gene is TRBV2, the J gene TRBJ2-7; D is tentatively TRBD1 or TRBD2 (6 bases each). This CDR3 spans 12 amino acids. V was shortened by 8 bases and J by 3 bases, with 11 bases between the two germline ends. Germline loops: CDR1 SNHLY, CDR2 FYNNEI. CDR3 DNA: TGTGCCAGCGGAGGGGGTATCTACGAGCAGTACTTC. It specifies CASGGGIYEQYF.

This clonotype was detected a few times. The chain joins TRBV25-1 to TRBJ2-7; tentatively, D is TRBD1 (6 bases). V lost 5 bases, J lost 6 bases, and 11 bases lay in between. Germline CDR1 MGHDK, CDR2 SYGVNS. This CDR3 comprises 12 residues. The CDR3 loop reads CASSTGSGEQYF. The CDR3 coding sequence is TGTGCCAGCAGTACAGGGAGCGGCGAGCAGTACTTC.